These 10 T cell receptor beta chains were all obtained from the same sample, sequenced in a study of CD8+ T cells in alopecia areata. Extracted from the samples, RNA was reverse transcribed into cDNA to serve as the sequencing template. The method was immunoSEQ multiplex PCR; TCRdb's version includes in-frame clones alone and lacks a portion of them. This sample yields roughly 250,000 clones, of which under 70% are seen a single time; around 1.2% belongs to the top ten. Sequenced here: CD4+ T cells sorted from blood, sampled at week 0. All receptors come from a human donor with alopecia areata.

CDR3 residues: CSAPIGETQYF. The CDR3, as DNA: TGCAGTGCGCCAATCGGAGAGACCCAGTACTTC. V and J are TRBV20-1 and TRBJ2-5, with D unclear. V was shortened by 6 bases and J by 4 bases, with 9 bases between the two germline ends. This CDR3 contains 11 residues. Germline V gives CDR1 DFQATT, CDR2 SNEGSKA (reference sequence).

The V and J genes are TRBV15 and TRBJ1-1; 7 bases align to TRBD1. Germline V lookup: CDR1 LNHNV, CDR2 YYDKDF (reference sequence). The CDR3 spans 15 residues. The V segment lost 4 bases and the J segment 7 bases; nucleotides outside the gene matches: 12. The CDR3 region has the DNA TGTGCCACCAGCACAGCAGACAGGGTCACTATTGAAGCTTTCTTT. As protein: CATSTADRVTIEAFF.

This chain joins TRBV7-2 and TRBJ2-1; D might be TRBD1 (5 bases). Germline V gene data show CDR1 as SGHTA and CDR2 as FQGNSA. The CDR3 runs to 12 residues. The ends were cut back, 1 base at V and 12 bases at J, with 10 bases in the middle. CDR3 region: CASSLDLQGQFF. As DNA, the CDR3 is TGTGCCAGCAGCTTAGACCTCCAGGGGCAGTTCTTC.

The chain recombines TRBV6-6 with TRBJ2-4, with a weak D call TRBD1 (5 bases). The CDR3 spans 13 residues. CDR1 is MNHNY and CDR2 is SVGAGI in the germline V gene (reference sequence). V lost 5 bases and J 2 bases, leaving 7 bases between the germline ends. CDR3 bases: TGTGCCAGCAGTCAGGGAACCAAAAACATTCAGTACTTC. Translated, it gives CASSQGTKNIQYF.

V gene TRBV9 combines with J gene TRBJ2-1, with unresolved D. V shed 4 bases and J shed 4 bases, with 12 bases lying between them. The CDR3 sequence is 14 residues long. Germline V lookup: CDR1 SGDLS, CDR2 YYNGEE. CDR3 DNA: TGTGCCAGCAGCAAAAATCGGGCGTACAATGAGCAGTTCTTC. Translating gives CASSKNRAYNEQFF.

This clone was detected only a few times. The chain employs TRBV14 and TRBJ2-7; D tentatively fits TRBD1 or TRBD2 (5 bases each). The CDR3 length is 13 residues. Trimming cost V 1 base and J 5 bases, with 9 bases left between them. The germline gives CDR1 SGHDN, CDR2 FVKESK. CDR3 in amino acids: CASSQGQGDEQYF. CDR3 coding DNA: TGTGCCAGCAGCCAAGGGCAGGGAGACGAGCAGTACTTC.

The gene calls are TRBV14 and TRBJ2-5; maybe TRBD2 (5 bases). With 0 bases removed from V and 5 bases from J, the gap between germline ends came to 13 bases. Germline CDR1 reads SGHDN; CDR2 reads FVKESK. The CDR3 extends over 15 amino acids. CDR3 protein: CASSQDSGLGETQYF. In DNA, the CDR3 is TGTGCCAGCAGCCAAGATTCTGGACTCGGGGAGACCCAGTACTTC.

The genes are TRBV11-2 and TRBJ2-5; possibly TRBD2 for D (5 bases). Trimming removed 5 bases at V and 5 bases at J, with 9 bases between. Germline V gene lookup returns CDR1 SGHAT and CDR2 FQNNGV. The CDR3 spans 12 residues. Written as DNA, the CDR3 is TGTGCCAGCAGCGGGAGAAGGGAGACCCAGTACTTC. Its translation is CASSGRRETQYF.

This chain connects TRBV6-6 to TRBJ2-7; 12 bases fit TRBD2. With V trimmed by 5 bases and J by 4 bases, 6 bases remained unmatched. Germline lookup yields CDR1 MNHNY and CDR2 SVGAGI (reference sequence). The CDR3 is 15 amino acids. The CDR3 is CASSLTSGGRYEQYF. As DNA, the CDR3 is TGTGCCAGCAGTCTCACTAGCGGGGGGAGGTACGAGCAGTACTTC.

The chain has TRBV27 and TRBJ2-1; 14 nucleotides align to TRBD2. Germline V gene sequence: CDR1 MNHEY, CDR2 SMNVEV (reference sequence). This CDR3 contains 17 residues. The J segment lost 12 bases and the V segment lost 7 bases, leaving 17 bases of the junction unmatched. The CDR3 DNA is TGTGCCAGCAATAAATCCCGGACTAGCGGGGGGAGAGGACGGCAGTTCTTC. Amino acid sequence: CASNKSRTSGGRGRQFF.